These T cell receptor beta chains were read from a single sample in a study of shared T cell receptors in the human thymus. Libraries were prepared by immunoSEQ multiplex PCR; TCRdb keeps only in-frame clonotypes and omits some of them. The sample contains about 660,000 clones, around 87% of which appear only once. The same data also contributed to another study, on human thymus T cells.

The source material was thymocytes. Receptor source: a boy in the first two years of life with a congenital heart defect. Each CDR3 is given with its conserved first and last residue. The order of the fields is clone size, J gene, D gene, V gene, CDR3 length, CDR3 protein, CDR3 DNA. D genes are given only for firm matches. Not all rows give a size; the values are once, few, many and, for expanded clones, a class.

size: -
J: TRBJ2-1
D: -
V: TRBV4-3
length: 17
CDR3: CASSQESRRSSYNEQFF
DNA: TGCGCCAGCAGCCAAGAGTCGAGGCGGAGCTCCTACAATGAGCAGTTCTTC

size: -
J: TRBJ2-1
D: TRBD2
V: TRBV5-1
length: 15
CDR3: CASSRAGVPYNEQFF
DNA: TGCGCCAGCAGTAGGGCGGGAGTCCCCTACAATGAGCAGTTCTTC

size: -
J: TRBJ2-1
D: TRBD2
V: TRBV15
length: 16
CDR3: CATSRGRTSGGNEQFF
DNA: TGTGCCACCAGCAGAGGGAGGACTAGCGGGGGCAATGAGCAGTTCTTC

size: -
J: TRBJ2-3
D: TRBD1
V: TRBV25-1
length: 15
CDR3: CASSREDRAGDTQYF
DNA: TGTGCCAGCTCCCGGGAAGACAGGGCCGGAGATACGCAGTATTTT

size: once
J: TRBJ2-2
D: TRBD1
V: TRBV28
length: 15
CDR3: CASSFLDRGTGELFF
DNA: TGTGCCAGCAGTTTTTTGGACAGGGGAACCGGGGAGCTGTTTTTT

size: -
J: TRBJ2-7
D: -
V: TRBV6-4
length: 14
CDR3: CASGYSGTPYEQYF
DNA: TGTGCCAGCGGTTATTCCGGGACTCCCTACGAGCAGTACTTC

size: -
J: TRBJ1-5
D: -
V: TRBV21-1
length: 15
CDR3: CASSKVGQGNQPQHF
DNA: -

size: -
J: TRBJ2-1
D: TRBD1
V: TRBV4-3
length: 14
CDR3: CASSHGYRGNEQFF
DNA: TGCGCCAGCAGCCACGGTTACAGGGGTAATGAGCAGTTCTTC

size: -
J: TRBJ2-7
D: -
V: TRBV15
length: 11
CDR3: CATRSSYEQYF
DNA: TGTGCCACCAGGAGCTCCTACGAGCAGTACTTC

size: -
J: TRBJ1-3
D: -
V: TRBV27
length: 14
CDR3: CASRTGSSGNTIYF
DNA: TGTGCCAGCAGAACAGGTAGCTCTGGAAACACCATATATTTT

size: -
J: TRBJ2-7
D: TRBD1
V: TRBV27
length: 17
CDR3: CASSLRFRQGFSYEQYF
DNA: TGTGCCAGCAGTTTACGCTTCCGACAGGGGTTTTCCTACGAGCAGTACTTC

size: -
J: TRBJ1-4
D: TRBD1
V: TRBV27
length: 17
CDR3: CASSYNRPGQEDEKLFF
DNA: TGTGCCAGCAGTTACAACCGACCGGGACAGGAAGATGAAAAACTGTTTTTT

size: few
J: TRBJ2-5
D: TRBD1
V: TRBV6-5
length: 15
CDR3: CASSERGGSQETQYF
DNA: TGTGCCAGCAGCGAGCGAGGGGGCTCACAAGAGACCCAGTACTTC

size: few
J: TRBJ1-2
D: TRBD1
V: TRBV27
length: 16
CDR3: CASSSKPGQGNYGYTF
DNA: TGTGCCAGCAGTAGCAAGCCGGGACAGGGTAACTATGGCTACACCTTC

size: -
J: TRBJ1-5
D: -
V: TRBV25-1
length: 16
CDR3: CASSDQDRTYNQPQHF
DNA: TGTGCCAGCAGTGACCAGGACAGAACCTACAATCAGCCCCAGCATTTT

size: -
J: TRBJ2-7
D: TRBD2
V: TRBV5-1
length: 20
CDR3: CASSLCWDRAGDCVSYEQYF
DNA: TGCGCCAGCAGCTTGTGCTGGGACCGAGCGGGAGATTGTGTTTCCTACGAGCAGTACTTC

size: once
J: TRBJ2-5
D: -
V: TRBV29-1
length: 12
CDR3: CSVTDTPETQYF
DNA: TGCAGCGTCACGGACACGCCAGAGACCCAGTACTTC

size: -
J: TRBJ2-7
D: TRBD1
V: TRBV18
length: 15
CDR3: CASSPSGQGAYEQYF
DNA: TGTGCCAGCTCCCCCTCGGGCCAGGGGGCCTACGAGCAGTACTTC

size: once
J: TRBJ1-1
D: -
V: TRBV10-3
length: 14
CDR3: CAISPQASNTEAFF
DNA: TGTGCCATCAGTCCACAGGCCTCGAACACTGAAGCTTTCTTT

size: -
J: TRBJ2-1
D: TRBD2
V: TRBV5-4
length: 16
CDR3: CASSSGLAVSYNEQFF
DNA: TGTGCCAGCAGCTCGGGACTAGCCGTCTCCTACAATGAGCAGTTCTTC

size: -
J: TRBJ2-7
D: -
V: TRBV12-5
length: 13
CDR3: CASGLVGEDEQYF
DNA: TGTGCTAGTGGTTTAGTAGGGGAGGACGAGCAGTACTTC

size: -
J: TRBJ1-6
D: TRBD1
V: TRBV7-3
length: 15
CDR3: CASSDRGMWNSPLHF
DNA: TGTGCCAGCAGCGACAGGGGAATGTGGAATTCACCCCTCCACTTT

size: -
J: TRBJ1-2
D: -
V: TRBV7-2
length: 19
CDR3: CASSLVFWRGCGEYYGYTF
DNA: TGTGCCAGCAGCTTAGTCTTCTGGAGGGGCTGTGGGGAATACTATGGCTACACCTTC

size: -
J: TRBJ1-1
D: -
V: TRBV2
length: 16
CDR3: CASSERREGLNTEAFF
DNA: TGTGCCAGCAGTGAAAGGAGGGAGGGGTTGAACACTGAAGCTTTCTTT

size: once
J: TRBJ2-1
D: -
V: TRBV29-1
length: 12
CDR3: CSVEPIYNEQFF
DNA: TGCAGCGTAGAACCTATTTACAATGAGCAGTTCTTC

size: once
J: TRBJ1-1
D: -
V: TRBV7-9
length: 16
CDR3: CASSLDGMAENTEAFF
DNA: TGTGCCAGCAGCTTAGACGGGATGGCAGAGAACACTGAAGCTTTCTTT

size: -
J: TRBJ2-5
D: TRBD2
V: TRBV9
length: 15
CDR3: CASSVSGRALETQYF
DNA: TGTGCCAGCAGCGTAAGCGGGAGGGCCTTGGAGACCCAGTACTTC

size: -
J: TRBJ2-3
D: TRBD1
V: TRBV5-8
length: 16
CDR3: CASSFLTGGRTDTQYF
DNA: TGTGCCAGCAGCTTCCTGACAGGGGGCCGCACAGATACGCAGTATTTT

size: -
J: TRBJ1-5
D: TRBD1
V: TRBV7-9
length: 18
CDR3: CASSPDLGTGRSNQPQHF
DNA: TGTGCCAGCAGCCCAGACCTAGGGACAGGGAGGAGCAATCAGCCCCAGCATTTT

size: -
J: TRBJ2-7
D: -
V: TRBV4-3
length: 15
CDR3: CASSQGGEQIGEQYF
DNA: TGCGCCAGCAGCCAAGGGGGGGAACAGATAGGCGAGCAGTACTTC

size: -
J: TRBJ2-7
D: -
V: TRBV6-5
length: 11
CDR3: CASRDNYEQYF
DNA: TGTGCCAGCAGGGACAACTACGAGCAGTACTTC

size: -
J: TRBJ1-3
D: -
V: TRBV6-6
length: 11
CDR3: CASSYKSAIYF
DNA: TGTGCCAGCAGTTACAAAAGCGCCATATATTTT

size: -
J: TRBJ2-2
D: TRBD2
V: TRBV5-1
length: 17
CDR3: CASSLVLAGVSTGELFF
DNA: TGCGCCAGCAGCTTGGTCCTAGCGGGGGTCTCCACCGGGGAGCTGTTTTTT

size: -
J: TRBJ2-6
D: -
V: TRBV5-6
length: 15
CDR3: CASSLELSGANVLTF
DNA: TGTGCCAGCAGCTTGGAGCTATCTGGGGCCAACGTCCTGACTTTC

size: once
J: TRBJ1-4
D: -
V: TRBV7-6
length: 12
CDR3: CASSDSNEKLFF
DNA: TGTGCCAGCAGCGACTCTAATGAAAAACTGTTTTTT

size: -
J: TRBJ1-2
D: TRBD1
V: TRBV19
length: 15
CDR3: CASRGTGWSRSGYTF
DNA: TGTGCCAGTAGGGGGACAGGGTGGTCCCGGAGTGGCTACACCTTC

size: -
J: TRBJ2-3
D: -
V: TRBV15
length: 17
CDR3: CATSRESPGRITDTQYF
DNA: TGTGCCACCAGCAGAGAATCGCCGGGTCGGATCACAGATACGCAGTATTTT

size: few
J: TRBJ1-1
D: -
V: TRBV25-1
length: 14
CDR3: CASIGTGGSTEAFF
DNA: TGTGCCAGCATAGGGACGGGAGGGTCCACTGAAGCTTTCTTT

size: once
J: TRBJ1-1
D: TRBD1
V: TRBV5-6
length: 14
CDR3: CASSAGQGHTEAFF
DNA: TGTGCCAGCAGCGCCGGACAGGGTCACACTGAAGCTTTCTTT

size: -
J: TRBJ2-1
D: TRBD2
V: TRBV10-1
length: 19
CDR3: CASRGTSGTLKRVCNEQFF
DNA: TGCGCCAGCAGGGGGACTAGCGGGACTCTAAAGAGGGTCTGCAATGAGCAGTTCTTC

size: -
J: TRBJ1-1
D: TRBD1
V: TRBV6-6
length: 14
CDR3: CASSYRGPNTEAFF
DNA: TGTGCCAGCAGCTACAGGGGCCCGAACACTGAAGCTTTCTTT

size: -
J: TRBJ2-2
D: -
V: TRBV7-8
length: 11
CDR3: CASRISGELFF
DNA: TGTGCCAGCAGAATCAGCGGGGAGCTGTTTTTT

size: -
J: TRBJ1-6
D: -
V: TRBV30
length: 15
CDR3: CAWSRQSSYNSPLHF
DNA: TGTGCCTGGAGTCGACAGAGCTCCTATAATTCACCCCTCCACTTT

size: once
J: TRBJ2-4
D: -
V: TRBV10-2
length: 15
CDR3: CASSGGLASKNIQYF
DNA: TGCGCCAGCAGTGGGGGGCTAGCATCCAAAAACATTCAGTACTTC

size: -
J: TRBJ2-7
D: TRBD2
V: TRBV5-1
length: 17
CDR3: CASSWGLAELGYYEQYF
DNA: TGCGCCAGCAGCTGGGGACTAGCGGAGCTCGGATATTACGAGCAGTACTTC

size: -
J: TRBJ1-5
D: -
V: TRBV28
length: 15
CDR3: CASSNPGQPNQPQHF
DNA: TGTGCCAGCAGTAACCCTGGACAGCCCAATCAGCCCCAGCATTTT